A selection of T cell receptor beta chains follows, all from one sample in a study of T cells expressing NK-cell markers. TCRdb re-called the 5' RACE reads and shows each CDR3 protein once, DNA omitted. Its table records approximately 170,000 distinct CDR3 sequences. The material sequenced was blood T cells: a sorted CD56 or NKG2C T cell subset, CD4+ or CD8+ T cells, or bulk PBMC T cells (not recorded which). Receptor source: a man between 18 and 69 years old in good health. The CDR3 runs from the conserved cysteine through the conserved F or W.

j_call v_call cdr3_aa
TRBJ1-3 TRBV6-5 CASSSLPVPNSGNTIYF
TRBJ2-1 TRBV19 CASSMMWADYTYNEQFF
TRBJ2-5 TRBV20-1 CSARGLAGGKIQETQYF
TRBJ2-7 TRBV11-2 CASSSIASGYEQYF
TRBJ2-1 TRBV20-1 CSAPLGGSEQFF
TRBJ1-1 TRBV12-3/TRBV12-4 CASSHGWGGTEAFF
TRBJ2-2 TRBV7-9 CASSFPGTGELFF
TRBJ1-6 TRBV6-1 CASSQTDSYNSPLHF
TRBJ1-4 TRBV19 CASSIRGAGALNEKLFF
TRBJ1-2 TRBV12-3/TRBV12-4 CASRGQGGYTF
TRBJ2-3 TRBV2 CASSTTPLRQGYTDTQYF
TRBJ2-7 TRBV11-1 CASSSSTGGLTLEQYF
TRBJ2-2 TRBV4-1 CASSRGIQASTGELFF
TRBJ1-1 TRBV7-6 CASSLSPGTMNTEAFF
TRBJ2-3 TRBV4-2 CASSRDDSGGRTDTQYF
TRBJ2-3 TRBV11-2 CASSGTGTGGTQYF
TRBJ2-3 TRBV6-1 CASTPGQGSTDTQYF
TRBJ2-3 TRBV20-1 CSAIPVNTDTQYF
TRBJ1-1 TRBV2 CASSEAAGSFEAFF
TRBJ2-2 TRBV20-1 CSARANSRTGELFF
TRBJ2-7 TRBV19 CASSTRDRSYYEQYF
TRBJ2-1 TRBV15 CATSRDGNSYNEQFF
TRBJ2-7 TRBV19 CASSTRGVHYEQYF
TRBJ2-3 TRBV6-5 CASSSGDESSTDTQYF
TRBJ1-1 TRBV9 CASSVSGIAPFF
TRBJ2-5 TRBV11-3 CASSPGDRLGETQYF
TRBJ1-2 TRBV20-1 CSARDLTGAYGGYTF